This T cell receptor beta chain came from a study of CD8 T cells in Susac syndrome. Germline CDR1 reads SNHLY; CDR2 reads FYNNEI. CDR3 size: 16 residues. V lost 6 bases and J 5 bases, leaving 19 bases between the germline ends. The RNA, about 0.45 to 1 ug, was put through reverse transcription using random hexamers. Across 54 Vbeta and 13 Jbeta, immunoSEQ multiplex PCR amplified TCR beta CDR3. TCRdb reanalysed the immunoSEQ multiplex PCR reads using MiXCR and keeps one entry per CDR3 protein. Among roughly 150,000 distinct CDR3 sequences, roughly 93% were seen once, and the ten largest hold 0.13%. The sequenced target, TCR beta, came from blood CD8+ and CD4+ T cells. Negative isolation was applied to CD8+ and CD4+ T cells, and FACS enrichment was applied to TEMRA cells.

The receptor was derived from a human donor in good health. The rearrangement joins TRBV2 to TRBJ1-4; possibly TRBD1 for D (5 bases). The sample consisted of CD4+ T cells from PBMCs. CDR3 DNA: TGTGCCAGCAGAGACCCCGCAGGGTGGGGGAATGAAAAACTGTTTTTT. Translating it yields CASRDPAGWGNEKLFF.